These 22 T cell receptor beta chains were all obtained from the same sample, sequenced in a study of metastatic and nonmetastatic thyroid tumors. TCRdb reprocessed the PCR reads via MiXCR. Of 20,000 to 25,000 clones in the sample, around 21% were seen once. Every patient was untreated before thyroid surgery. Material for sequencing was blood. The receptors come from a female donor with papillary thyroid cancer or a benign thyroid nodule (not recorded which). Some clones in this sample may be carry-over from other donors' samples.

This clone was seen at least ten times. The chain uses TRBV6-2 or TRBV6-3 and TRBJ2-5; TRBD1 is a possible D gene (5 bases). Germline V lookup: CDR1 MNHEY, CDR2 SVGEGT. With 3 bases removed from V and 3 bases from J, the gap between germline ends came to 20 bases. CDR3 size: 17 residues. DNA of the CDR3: TGTGCCAGCAGTTATAGTCTTGGACACTCAAGCGAAGAGACCCAGTACTTC. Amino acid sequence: CASSYSLGHSSEETQYF.

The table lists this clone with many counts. The CDR3 sequence is CSVPALAGGLVDTGELFF. The DNA for the CDR3 is TGCAGCGTTCCGGCGCTAGCGGGAGGGTTAGTGGACACCGGGGAGCTGTTTTTT. The gene calls are TRBV29-1 and TRBJ2-2; 12 bases fit TRBD2. The CDR3 contains 18 residues. Germline CDR1 reads SQVTM; CDR2 reads ANQGSEA. The J segment lost 3 bases and the V segment lost 5 bases, leaving 13 bases of the junction unmatched.

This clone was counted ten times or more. CDR3 protein: CASSETGGTGELFF. In nucleotides, the CDR3 is TGTGCCAGCAGTGAGACAGGGGGTACCGGGGAGCTGTTTTTT. The rearrangement uses TRBV6-4 and TRBJ2-2, with 9 bases identical to TRBD1. The CDR3 is made up of 14 amino acids. V lost 3 bases to trimming and J lost 5 bases; unmatched junction nucleotides: 1. Per the germline V gene, CDR1 is MRHNA and CDR2 is SNTAGT.

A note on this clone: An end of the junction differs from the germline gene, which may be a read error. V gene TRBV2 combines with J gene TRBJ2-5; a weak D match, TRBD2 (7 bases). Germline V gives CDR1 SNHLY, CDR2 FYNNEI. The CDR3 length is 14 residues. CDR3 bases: TGTGCCAGCGGGGGGGGCCGCTACCAAGATACCCAGTACTTC. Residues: CASGGGRYQDTQYF.

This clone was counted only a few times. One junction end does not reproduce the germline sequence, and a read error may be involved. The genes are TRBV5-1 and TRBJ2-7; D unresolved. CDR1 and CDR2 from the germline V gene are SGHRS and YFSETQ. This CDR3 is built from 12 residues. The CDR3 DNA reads TGCGCCAGCAGCTTGTCCGATTACGAGCATTACTTC. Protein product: CASSLSDYEHYF.

The chain's CDR3 is CASSRVTGTDTQYF. The CDR3 DNA reads as TGTGCCAGCAGCCGGGTAACGGGCACAGATACGCAGTATTTT. V usage is TRBV7-9 and J usage is TRBJ2-3; D gene ambiguous. Trimming removed 5 bases at V and 1 base at J, with 10 bases between. CDR3 length: 14 residues. Per the germline V gene, CDR1 is SEHNR and CDR2 is FQNEAQ (reference sequence).

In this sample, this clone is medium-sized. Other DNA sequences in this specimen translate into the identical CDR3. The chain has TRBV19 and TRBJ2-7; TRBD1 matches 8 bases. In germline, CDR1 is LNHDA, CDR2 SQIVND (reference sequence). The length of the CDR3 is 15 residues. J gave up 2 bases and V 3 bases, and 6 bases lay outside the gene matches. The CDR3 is CASSIGAGGTYEQYF. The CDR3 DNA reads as TGTGCCAGTAGTATTGGGGCAGGGGGCACCTACGAGCAGTACTTC. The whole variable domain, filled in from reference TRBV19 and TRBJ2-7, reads DGGITQSPKYLFRKEGQNVTLSCEQNLNHDAMYWYRQDPGQGLRLIYYSQIVNDFQKGDIAEGYSVSREKKESFPLTVTSAQKNPTAFYLCASSIGAGGTYEQYFGPGTRLTVT.

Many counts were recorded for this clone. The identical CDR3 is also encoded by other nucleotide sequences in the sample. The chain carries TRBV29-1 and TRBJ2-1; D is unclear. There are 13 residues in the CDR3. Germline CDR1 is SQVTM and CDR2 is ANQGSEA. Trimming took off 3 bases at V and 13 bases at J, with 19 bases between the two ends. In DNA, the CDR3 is TGCAGCGTTGAGGTGTCCCGCGCGGAGCTTCAGTTCTTC. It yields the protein CSVEVSRAELQFF.

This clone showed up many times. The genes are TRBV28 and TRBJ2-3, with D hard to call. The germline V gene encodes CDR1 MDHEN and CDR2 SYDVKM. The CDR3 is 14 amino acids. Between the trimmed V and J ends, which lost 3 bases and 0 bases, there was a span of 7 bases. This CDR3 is CASSFVSSTDTQYF. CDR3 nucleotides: TGTGCCAGCAGTTTTGTTTCTAGCACAGATACGCAGTATTTT.

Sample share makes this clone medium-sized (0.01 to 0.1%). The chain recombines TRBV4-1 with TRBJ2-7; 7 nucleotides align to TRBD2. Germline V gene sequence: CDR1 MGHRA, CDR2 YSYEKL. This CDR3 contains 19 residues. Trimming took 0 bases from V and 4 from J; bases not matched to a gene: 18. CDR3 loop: CASSQEIVEAGETRYEQYF. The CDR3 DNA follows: TGCGCCAGCAGCCAAGAGATCGTAGAGGCGGGGGAAACCAGATACGAGCAGTACTTC.

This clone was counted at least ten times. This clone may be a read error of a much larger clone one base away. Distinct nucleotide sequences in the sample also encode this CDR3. The DNA of the CDR3 is TGTGCCAGCAGTTATCGGACAGGAGACACGCAGTATTTT. Translated, it gives CASSYRTGDTQYF. This chain links TRBV28 with TRBJ2-3, with 7 bases identical to TRBD1. V was clipped by 4 bases and J by 9 bases; unmatched bases: 7. The germline gives CDR1 MDHEN, CDR2 SYDVKM. This CDR3 contains 13 residues.

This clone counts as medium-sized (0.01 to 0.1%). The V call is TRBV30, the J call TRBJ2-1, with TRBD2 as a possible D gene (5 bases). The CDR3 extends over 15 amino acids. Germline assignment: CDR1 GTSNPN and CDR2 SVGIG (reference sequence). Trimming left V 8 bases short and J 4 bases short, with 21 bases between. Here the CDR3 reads CAARLPRAAYNEQFF. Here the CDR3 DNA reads TGTGCCGCACGCCTCCCGAGGGCCGCTTACAATGAGCAGTTCTTC.

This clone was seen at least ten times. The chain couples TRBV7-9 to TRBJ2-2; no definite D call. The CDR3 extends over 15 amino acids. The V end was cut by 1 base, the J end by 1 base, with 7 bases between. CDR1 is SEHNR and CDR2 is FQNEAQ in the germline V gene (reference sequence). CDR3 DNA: TGTGCCAGCAGCTTAGTCGGCCTGAACACCGGGGAGCTGTTTTTT. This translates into CASSLVGLNTGELFF.

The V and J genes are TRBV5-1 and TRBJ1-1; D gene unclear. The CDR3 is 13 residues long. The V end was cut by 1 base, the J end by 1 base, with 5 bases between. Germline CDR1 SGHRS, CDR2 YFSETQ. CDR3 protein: CASSLTWNTEAFF. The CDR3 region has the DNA TGCGCCAGCAGCTTGACTTGGAACACTGAAGCTTTCTTT.

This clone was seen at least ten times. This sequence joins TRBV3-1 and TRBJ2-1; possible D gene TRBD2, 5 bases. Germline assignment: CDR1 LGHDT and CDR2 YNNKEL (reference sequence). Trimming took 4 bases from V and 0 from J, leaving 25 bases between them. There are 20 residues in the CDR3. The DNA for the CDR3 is TGTGCCAGCAGCCCAGGACTGTCTAGTTCATTCGTCGCCTCCTACAATGAGCAGTTCTTC. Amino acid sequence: CASSPGLSSSFVASYNEQFF.

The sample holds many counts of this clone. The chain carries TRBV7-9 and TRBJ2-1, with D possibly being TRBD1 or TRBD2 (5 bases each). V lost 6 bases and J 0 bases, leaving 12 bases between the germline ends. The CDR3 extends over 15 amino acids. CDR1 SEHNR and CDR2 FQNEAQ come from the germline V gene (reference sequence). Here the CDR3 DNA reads TGTGCCAGCAGGCCAGGGAGAAGCTCCTACAATGAGCAGTTCTTC. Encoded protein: CASRPGRSSYNEQFF.

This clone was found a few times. CDR3 nucleotides: TGTGCCAGCAGTTACTCGAGGGGCCGCAGTGGCCTATGGGACGATGAGCAGTTCTTC. Its translation: CASSYSRGRSGLWDDEQFF. V and J are TRBV6-2 or TRBV6-3 and TRBJ2-1; D tentatively reads TRBD1 or TRBD2 (5 bases each). Trimming removed 0 bases from V and 8 bases from J, with 26 bases in between. The CDR3 covers 19 residues. Germline V gene data show CDR1 as MNHEY and CDR2 as SVGEGT.

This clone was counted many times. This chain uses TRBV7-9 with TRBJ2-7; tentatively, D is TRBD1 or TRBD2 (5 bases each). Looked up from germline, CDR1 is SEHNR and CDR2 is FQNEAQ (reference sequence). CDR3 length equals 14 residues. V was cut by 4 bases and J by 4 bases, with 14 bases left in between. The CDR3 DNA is TGTGCCAGCAGCTCGGGGACCGCCCCGTACGAGCAGTACTTC. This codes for CASSSGTAPYEQYF.

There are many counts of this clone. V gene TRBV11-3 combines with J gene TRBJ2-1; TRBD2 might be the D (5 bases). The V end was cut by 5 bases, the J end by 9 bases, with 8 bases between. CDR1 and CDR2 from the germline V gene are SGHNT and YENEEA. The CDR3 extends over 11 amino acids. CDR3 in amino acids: CASSDRGEQFF. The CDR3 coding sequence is TGTGCCAGCAGCGATCGGGGTGAGCAGTTCTTC.

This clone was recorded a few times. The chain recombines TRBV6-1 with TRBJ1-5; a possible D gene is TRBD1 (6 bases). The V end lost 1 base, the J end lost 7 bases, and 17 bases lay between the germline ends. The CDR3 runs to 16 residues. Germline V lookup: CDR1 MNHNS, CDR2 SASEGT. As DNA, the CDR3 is TGTGCCAGCAGTGAAGGTGGCAGGGGATGGGGGCAGCCCCAGCATTTT. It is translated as CASSEGGRGWGQPQHF.

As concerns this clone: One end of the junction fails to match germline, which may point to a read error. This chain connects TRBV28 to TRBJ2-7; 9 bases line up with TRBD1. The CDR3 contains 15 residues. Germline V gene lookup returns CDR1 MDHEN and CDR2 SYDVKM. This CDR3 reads CASSSVGTGRGEHYF. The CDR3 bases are TGTGCCAGCAGTTCGGTCGGGACAGGGCGCGGCGAGCACTACTTC. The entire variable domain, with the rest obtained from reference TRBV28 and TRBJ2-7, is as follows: DVKVTQSSRYLVKRTGEKVFLECVQDMDHENMFWYRQDPGLGLRLIYFSYDVKMKEKGDIPEGYSVSREKKERFSLILESASTNQTSMYLCASSSVGTGRGEHYFGPGTRLTVT.

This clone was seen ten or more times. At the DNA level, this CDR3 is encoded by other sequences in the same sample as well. The DNA of the CDR3 is TGTGCCAGCAGCCGGCCGGTGGGAACTGGGGCCAACGTCCTGACTTTC. This gives the protein CASSRPVGTGANVLTF. V usage is TRBV5-6 and J usage is TRBJ2-6; D unresolved. V was shortened by 4 bases and J by 2 bases, with 13 bases between the two germline ends. Germline CDR1 reads SGHDT; CDR2 reads YYEEEE. The CDR3 contains 16 residues.